This T cell receptor beta chain stems from a study of blood T cell repertoires in COVID-19. Study-level background: T cells, B-cell-depleted T cells, or PBMCs provided the cDNA or gDNA that served as material.

Produced via immunoSEQ multiplex PCR; TCRdb's table is partial and in-frame only. This sample has more than 140,000 clones, with 84% found just once. This clone has only a few counts. The CDR3 loop spans 14 amino acids. The germline gives CDR1 LGHNT, CDR2 FRNRAP. The V end was cut by 1 base, the J end by 5 bases, with 11 bases between. The V and J genes are TRBV12-5 and TRBJ2-5; the D gene is possibly TRBD1 (5 bases). The receptor's source is a woman between 45 and 60 years old in a cohort sampled during active or convalescent COVID-19. Sequencing used peripheral blood. CDR3 amino acids: CASGLAPGFETQYF. CDR3 DNA: TGTGCTAGTGGTTTGGCTCCAGGGTTCGAGACCCAGTACTTC.